This T cell receptor beta chain emerged from a study of T cells in Graves' hyperthyroidism and ophthalmopathy. V was trimmed by 4 bases and J by 0 bases, leaving 12 bases between them. CDR1 is LGHDT, CDR2 YNNKEL, per germline (reference sequence). The CDR3 contains 16 residues. This clonotype has just a few counts. Amplification of TCR beta CDR3 regions was performed using RNA transcripts as template. The HTBI set primed first-round TCR CDR3 RT-PCR. Each CDR3 protein gets one entry after TCRdb re-called the multiplex PCR reads with MiXCR. The data contain a few hundred thousand distinct CDR3 sequences, 20% to 25% of them seen just once; the ten biggest clones take up around 45%. Recently diagnosed hyperthyroidism of less than 2 months' duration affected patients aged 18 to 65. The diagnostic basis comprised clinical symptoms, serum thyroxine and TRAb, thyroid ultrasound and orbital computed tomography.

Sequencing was performed on blood. This TCR was sampled from a woman in her 50s with Graves' hyperthyroidism. The gene calls are TRBV3-1 and TRBJ1-4; the D is unclear. The CDR3 DNA is TGTGCCAGCAGCCGATGGACGGATGCAACTAATGAAAAACTGTTTTTT. It encodes CASSRWTDATNEKLFF. Complete variable domain (other parts from reference TRBV3-1 and TRBJ1-4): DTAVSQTPKYLVTQMGNDKSIKCEQNLGHDTMYWYKQDSKKFLKIMFSYNNKELIINETVPNRFSPKSPDKAHLNLHINSLELGDSAVYFCASSRWTDATNEKLFFGSGTQLSVL.